This T cell receptor beta chain was recovered during a study of cytomegalovirus exposure and HLA in healthy donors. The CDR3 consists of 14 residues. Germline CDR1 LNHDA, CDR2 SQIVND (reference sequence). V dropped 6 bases and J dropped 1; count of bases not matched to a gene: 6. 60 Vbeta and 13 Jbeta primers were used in PCR. TCRdb keeps only in-frame clones here, not all; method: immunoSEQ multiplex PCR. Of about 130,000 clones listed, more than 60% are singletons. Source material: PBMCs. The chain joins TRBV19 to TRBJ2-7; 7 bases map to TRBD1. The origin of this receptor is a woman aged 55 to 70 in good health and CMV-seropositive. DNA for the CDR3: TGTGCCAGTAGACCGACAGGGAAGTCCTACGAGCAGTACTTC. Amino acids: CASRPTGKSYEQYF. Full variable domain (remainder filled in from reference TRBV19 and TRBJ2-7): DGGITQSPKYLFRKEGQNVTLSCEQNLNHDAMYWYRQDPGQGLRLIYYSQIVNDFQKGDIAEGYSVSREKKESFPLTVTSAQKNPTAFYLCASRPTGKSYEQYFGPGTRLTVT.